Presented here are 11 T cell receptor beta chains from one specimen sequenced in a study of blood T cell repertoires in COVID-19. The table came from immunoSEQ multiplex PCR; TCRdb's copy has only in-frame clones and leaves some out. The sample lists fewer than 300,000 clones, about four fifths occurring once. Material: peripheral blood. The receptors derive from a woman aged 18-29 years with acute or convalescent COVID-19.

The chain carries TRBV5-4 and TRBJ2-1, with TRBD1 as a possible D gene (5 bases). Per the germline V gene, CDR1 is SGHNT and CDR2 is YYREEE (reference sequence). This CDR3 has 14 residues. Trimming took off 4 bases at V and 5 bases at J, with 13 bases between the two ends. CDR3 sequence (DNA): TGTGCCAGCAGCCCACCCGACAGAAACAATGAGCAGTTCTTC. Translation: CASSPPDRNNEQFF.

V is TRBV10-2 and J is TRBJ2-1; tentatively, D is TRBD1 (6 bases). Deletions cut 2 bases from V and 3 bases from J, with 8 bases between. Per germline, CDR1 WSHSY and CDR2 SAAADI. This CDR3 has 14 residues. The CDR3 region has the DNA TGCGCCAGCAGTGAGCAGGGGTTCTACAATGAGCAGTTCTTC. The encoded protein is CASSEQGFYNEQFF.

Only a few counts were recorded for this clone. V gene TRBV9 combines with J gene TRBJ2-1, with D perhaps TRBD2 (7 bases). Germline CDR1 is SGDLS and CDR2 is YYNGEE. The V end lost 0 bases, the J end lost 6 bases, and 19 bases lay between the germline ends. The CDR3 consists of 17 residues. CDR3 loop: CASSVGKGGPRGNEQFF. DNA for the CDR3: TGTGCCAGCAGCGTAGGTAAGGGGGGGCCGCGAGGCAATGAGCAGTTCTTC.

The chain uses TRBV5-1 and TRBJ1-2; TRBD1 aligns across 8 bases. This CDR3 is built from 15 residues. Trimming removed 4 bases from V and 7 bases from J; junction bases left unmatched: 12. Germline CDR1 and CDR2: SGHRS and YFSETQ. CDR3 protein: CASSTNLGQGIGYTF. In DNA form, the CDR3 reads TGCGCCAGCAGCACAAACCTAGGACAGGGAATTGGCTACACCTTC. Full variable domain (outside the CDR3, taken from reference TRBV5-1 and TRBJ1-2): KAGVTQTPRYLIKTRGQQVTLSCSPISGHRSVSWYQQTPGQGLQFLFEYFSETQRNKGNFPGRFSGRQFSNSRSEMNVSTLELGDSALYLCASSTNLGQGIGYTFGSGTRLTVV.

This clone was detected a few times. The chain employs TRBV3-1 (or the pseudogene TRBV3-2) and TRBJ1-1; D is undetermined. In germline, CDR1 is LGHDT, CDR2 YNNKEL (reference sequence). This CDR3 is built from 15 residues. The ends were cut back, 3 bases at V and 0 bases at J, with 11 bases in the middle. CDR3 DNA sequence: TGTGCCAGCAGCCAGATGACGGGGATGAACACTGAAGCTTTCTTT. Its protein product is CASSQMTGMNTEAFF.

The DNA for the CDR3 is TGTGCCAGCTCACAAGGACAGGGTACGGGGCCTATCACAGATACGCAGTATTTT. Protein product: CASSQGQGTGPITDTQYF. The chain joins TRBV18 to TRBJ2-3; TRBD1 matches at 8 bases. Germline CDR1 reads KGHSH; CDR2 reads LQKENI. The CDR3 extends over 18 amino acids. The junction had 14 bases not matched to a gene; V was cut back by 4 bases and J by 2 bases.

The chain carries TRBV5-1 and TRBJ2-3, with D tentatively TRBD2 (5 bases). Per the germline V gene, CDR1 is SGHRS and CDR2 is YFSETQ. The CDR3 covers 15 residues. The V end lost 4 bases, the J end lost 4 bases, and 16 bases lay between the germline ends. In nucleotides, the CDR3 is TGCGCCAGCAGCCCATCCCGCGGGTTATCAGATACGCAGTATTTT. Protein: CASSPSRGLSDTQYF.

This clone has just one count. This sequence joins TRBV20-1 and TRBJ2-5; D remains unclear. The germline gives CDR1 DFQATT, CDR2 SNEGSKA (reference sequence). This CDR3 comprises 13 residues. Trimming shortened V by 3 bases and J by 0 bases, and 8 bases separated the two germline ends. CDR3 protein: CSASWQDQETQYF. CDR3 coding DNA: TGCAGTGCTAGTTGGCAGGACCAAGAGACCCAGTACTTC.

The V and J genes are TRBV4-1 and TRBJ2-5; no clear D. V lost 1 base and J 1 base, leaving 10 bases between the germline ends. Per germline, CDR1 MGHRA and CDR2 YSYEKL. This CDR3 is built from 15 residues. CDR3 sequence reads: CASSQGHHSQETQYF. DNA for the CDR3: TGCGCCAGCAGCCAAGGACACCACTCCCAAGAGACCCAGTACTTC.

This clone was detected a few times. V is TRBV27 and J is TRBJ1-5; D perhaps matches TRBD1 (5 bases). Trimming cost V 6 bases and J 1 base, with 22 bases left between them. Germline lookup yields CDR1 MNHEY and CDR2 SMNVEV (reference sequence). This CDR3 has 18 amino acids. CDR3 in DNA: TGTGCCAGCAGCATTCGGGGCAGCGGGGGATTGAGCAATCAGCCCCAGCATTTT. It translates to CASSIRGSGGLSNQPQHF.

This clone was detected only a few times. V is TRBV9 and J is TRBJ1-2; 9 bases are a match to TRBD1. CDR1 is SGDLS, CDR2 YYNGEE, per germline. The ends lost 3 bases at V and 3 bases at J; junction bases unmatched: 0. The CDR3 loop spans 13 amino acids. In nucleotides, the CDR3 is TGTGCCAGCAGCGGACAGGGGGACTATGGCTACACCTTC. As protein: CASSGQGDYGYTF. The full variable domain, in which reference TRBV9 and TRBJ1-2 provide the parts outside the CDR3, is DSGVTQTPKHLITATGQRVTLRCSPRSGDLSVYWYQQSLDQGLQFLIQYYNGEERAKGNILERFSAQQFPDLHSELNLSSLELGDSALYFCASSGQGDYGYTFGSGTRLTVV.